Sequencing of this T cell receptor beta chain was carried out in a study of neurological immune-mediated disorders. Study-wide results and limits: Private repertoires in all groups were suggested by the absence of shared CDR3 amino acid sequences among expanded clones across subjects.

The CDR3 runs 14 residues. Germline V gene sequence: CDR1 LNHNV, CDR2 YYDKDF (reference sequence). With 0 bases removed from V and 15 bases from J, the gap between germline ends came to 19 bases. A single record per CDR3 protein comes from TCRdb applying MiXCR to the 5' RACE reads. The sample yields tens of thousands of distinct CDR3 sequences, approximately 16% seen once. Sample time point: technical triplicate 3. The T cells used for sorted libraries numbered around 1 million, either CD4+ or CD8+. To note about this clonotype: Its antigen is as yet unknown.

The genes are TRBV15 and TRBJ2-3; maybe TRBD2 (5 bases). Sequencing was performed on CD4+ T cells from blood. This TCR came from a female donor with HTLV-1-associated myelopathy (HAM/TSP). The CDR3 region is CATSRDRGSGCQYF. In DNA form, the CDR3 reads TGTGCCACCAGCAGAGATCGAGGGAGCGGATGTCAATATTTT.